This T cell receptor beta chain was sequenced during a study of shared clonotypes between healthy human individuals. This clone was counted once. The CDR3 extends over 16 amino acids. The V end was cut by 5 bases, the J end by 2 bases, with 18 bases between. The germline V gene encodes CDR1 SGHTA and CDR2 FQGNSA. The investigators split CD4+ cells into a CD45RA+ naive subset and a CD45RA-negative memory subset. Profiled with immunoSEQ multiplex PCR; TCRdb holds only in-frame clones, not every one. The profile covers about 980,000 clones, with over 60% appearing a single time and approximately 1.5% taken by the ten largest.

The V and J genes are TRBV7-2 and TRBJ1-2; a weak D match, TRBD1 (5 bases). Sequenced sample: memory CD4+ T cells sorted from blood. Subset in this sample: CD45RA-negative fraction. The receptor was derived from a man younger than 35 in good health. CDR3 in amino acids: CASSQTRSEGNYGYTF. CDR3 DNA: TGTGCCAGCAGCCAAACACGGAGTGAGGGGAACTATGGCTACACCTTC.